This T cell receptor beta chain was captured by sequencing in a study of blood T cells in healthy people across ages (dated by TCRdb to between 2014 and 2016). General notes on the study: Template switching captured roughly one uniquely barcoded TCR beta cDNA molecule per two T cells in model experiments. Using deep sequencing normalized with unique cDNA molecular identifiers, the study measured how TCR beta repertoire diversity changes with age. Four age groups were formed from the donors: young (average around 15 years), middle-aged (around 39), aged (over 55) and long-lived (more than 75). To avoid experimental bias, donors of different ages were randomly spread across the sequencing lanes. The study analyzed two additional independent replicas of 1 million unique cDNA reads from the same blood draw for two donors, one aged 18 to 30 and one aged 80 or older. Broader findings and caveats from the paper: Observed TCR beta diversity per million T cells fell roughly linearly with age, and a significant reduction was already apparent by age around 36. There was a strong correlation between observed TCR beta diversity and the percentage of naive T cells measured by flow cytometry. Donor CMV infection status was unknown, potentially confounding age-related changes in expanded clonotypes. Estimates of total diversity based on one million sequenced T cells were regarded as lower bounds and as underestimates. Compared with the aged group, the long-lived group had more naive CD4+ T cells, fewer expanded clones and increased TCR diversity, suggesting age selection. Since profiling was done on bulk unsorted PBMCs, naive and antigen-experienced compartments could not be conclusively compared.

Systemically healthy Caucasian individuals from Russia, 39 in total and aged roughly 6 to 100 years, were included as donors. Roughly 9 milliliters of peripheral blood were drawn from each donor into EDTA-treated Vacutainer tubes. Ficoll-Paque density-gradient centrifugation was used to isolate PBMCs, with at least 7 million obtained per sample. Trizol reagent was used to extract total RNA from PBMCs, with at least 5.5 micrograms per sample. The percentages of naive CD45RAhigh/CD27high T cells were determined by flow cytometry on a PBMC aliquot from every donor. The protocol used for the library was 5' RACE. Sequencer: Illumina HiSeq 2500. The second PCR ran for roughly 7 to 12 cycles and used a J-beta primer mix along with a sample-barcoded 5' primer. Each TCR beta cDNA molecule received a unique molecular identifier from a template-switch 5' adaptor carrying 12 random nucleotides. Each sample yielded at least 2.5 million CDR3-containing paired-end reads. All of the RNA was converted into first-strand cDNA using the Mint cDNA synthesis kit, with a TRBC-specific oligonucleotide serving as the primer. Following uracil-DNA glycosylase treatment, all cDNA underwent a first 18-cycle PCR with the universal primers M1SS and BC2_uni_R. The authors processed their data as follows. For normalization, 1 million high-quality reads, each with a distinct molecular identifier, were randomly selected from each sample. Reads sharing molecular identifiers were discarded rather than binned into consensus sequences. MiTCR, with a Q25 quality threshold and the strictest error-elimination algorithm, was used for CDR3 identification, clonotype clustering and error correction. A nonparametric unseen species model with Euler transformation was used to estimate a lower bound on total TCR beta diversity. The raw public reads went through TCRdb reprocessing: fastp at Q25, MiXCR clone calling, in-frame beta chains kept. Merged by CDR3 protein, the rows form single entries marked with the most common genes and DNA. Here the V and J calls rest on TCRdb's processing, not on the authors' analysis. For this sample the table gives 720,000 or so distinct CDR3 sequences, of which approximately 40% were detected only once. The ten top clones hold around 32% of the sample.

The CDR3 has 12 amino acids, counting the end cysteine and phenylalanine. Just CDR3 DNA is preserved here, 36 bases in frame from base 1. Via the germline V gene (reference sequence), CDR1 is SEHNR and CDR2 FQNEAQ. This clonotype has just a few counts. The antigen this receptor binds is unknown. No base quality information exists; no much larger clone differs at one position. The sequenced material came from blood. The chain employs TRBV7-9 and TRBJ2-7; the D gene is not confidently resolved. The DNA end is more similar to TRBJ2-5, so the J call may be wrong. The clonotype originates from a man of 80 years or more in good health. The CDR3 sequence is CASSTTQETQYF. The DNA sequence is given as TGTGCCAGCAGCACGACGCAGGAGACCCAGTACTTC.